A single T cell receptor (beta chain) is shown here with its context. Its target is unknown. TCRdb keeps only in-frame clones here, not all; method: immunoSEQ multiplex PCR. The sample has about 140,000 clones, 92% seen once; the top ten hold just over 3%. The CDR3 extends over 15 amino acids. The germline V gene encodes CDR1 MDHEN and CDR2 SYDVKM. Trimming at V came to 5 bases and at J to 3 bases, leaving 9 bases not matched to a gene. The sample originates from a study of T cell responses to AZD1222 COVID-19 vaccine. Overall study results and limits: Most donors were white British and more were female, and clonal diversity was possibly underestimated. Targets within unmutated variant regions were reportedly found for nearly half of spike-specific TCRs. Seropositive status at baseline applied to only a handful of AZD1222 recipients. Rises in breadth and depth of Spike-specific TCRs came after two AZD1222 doses.

The TCR was taken from an adult in good health. This specimen consisted of peripheral blood, obtained on day 0 of AZD1222 vaccination. This chain connects TRBV28 to TRBJ2-7, with TRBD2 matching 8 bases. DNA for the CDR3: TGTGCCAGCAGTCTATTGACTAGCGCGTACTACGAGCAGTACTTC. This gives the protein CASSLLTSAYYEQYF. Drawing the rest from reference TRBV28 and TRBJ2-7, the complete variable domain is DVKVTQSSRYLVKRTGEKVFLECVQDMDHENMFWYRQDPGLGLRLIYFSYDVKMKEKGDIPEGYSVSREKKERFSLILESASTNQTSMYLCASSLLTSAYYEQYFGPGTRLTVT.